The clone carrying this T cell receptor (beta chain) was seen at least ten times. Its matching antigen is unknown. The V and J ends lost 5 bases and 5 bases, in that order; junction bases with no gene match: 7. Germline loops: CDR1 SGHTA, CDR2 FQGNSA. The CDR3 totals 14 residues. This record belongs to a study of T cell repertoires in cytomegalovirus infection. Background on the study: Matching HLA type, along with CMV infection, was indicated by public TCR beta signatures.

TCRdb reprocessed the reads with MiXCR, giving one entry per CDR3 protein. The profile shows about 700,000 distinct CDR3 sequences, around a third of them singletons. The TCR sequence derives from a human donor in good health (CMV status not recorded). Some clones in this sample may be carry-over from other donors' samples. This sequence joins TRBV7-2 and TRBJ2-7, with 9 bases fitting TRBD1. The source was cultured PBMCs, collected from culture after CMV antigen stimulation. The CDR3 is CASSLGQGPHEQYF. The CDR3 region has the DNA TGTGCCAGCAGCCTGGGACAGGGCCCTCACGAGCAGTACTTC.